This T cell receptor beta chain is drawn from a study of cytomegalovirus exposure and HLA in healthy donors. Germline V lookup: CDR1 SGHTA, CDR2 FQGNSA. The V end was cut by 6 bases, the J end by 4 bases, with 12 bases between. The CDR3 totals 13 residues. The primer mix had 60 Vbeta and 13 Jbeta primers. This table comes from immunoSEQ multiplex PCR, and its TCRdb copy is limited to in-frame clones, with some not included. The data contain tens of thousands of clones, approximately 65% of them singletons. Study-wide findings and caveats: V- and J-gene trimming of TCR beta was linked (in a later analysis) to a missense DCLRE1C variant.

Note on this clone: The antigen remains unidentified.

The sample was PBMCs. This sequence originates from a woman in her twenties or thirties in good health and CMV-seropositive. The chain employs TRBV7-2 and TRBJ1-2, with D possibly being TRBD1 (6 bases). In nucleotides, the CDR3 is TGTGCCAGCAGGACTACAGGGTCCTATGGCTACACCTTC. Translation: CASRTTGSYGYTF.